The rows below give T cell receptor beta chains drawn from one sample of a study of CD8+ T cells in alopecia areata. Assay: immunoSEQ multiplex PCR; the TCRdb copy retains only in-frame clones and omits some. Of around 150,000 clones in the sample, roughly 80% were seen once. Sequencing was performed on CD8+ T cells sorted from blood, taken at week 4, from a patient treated with tofacitinib. The receptors were sampled from a human donor with alopecia areata. The CDR3 runs from the conserved cysteine through the conserved F or W. A D gene is named only where the DNA matches it firmly. Some rows have no size entry. The others give once, few or many, or a class for an expanded clone.

CDR3aa	len	v_gene	j_gene	abundance	d_gene
CASSQDFRYEQYF	13	TRBV4-1	TRBJ2-7	once	-
CASSQVPGQGTHEQYF	16	TRBV4-3	TRBJ2-7	-	TRBD1
CAWSVSGGPPEAFF	14	TRBV30	TRBJ1-1	once	-
CATSAGFGNQPQHF	14	TRBV15	TRBJ1-5	-	-
CASSLEGTGRYEQYF	15	TRBV13	TRBJ2-7	-	TRBD1
CASSLRQAPIYGYTF	15	TRBV7-9	TRBJ1-2	-	-
CASSHIGTGEETQYF	15	TRBV5-4	TRBJ2-5	few	TRBD1
CASSLGTVPEAFF	13	TRBV5-1	TRBJ1-1	-	-
CASSSQILPDYGYTF	15	TRBV5-1	TRBJ1-2	-	-
CASSISGGALVNEQFF	16	TRBV2	TRBJ2-1	-	TRBD2
CASSQPRQTDGDTQYF	16	TRBV4-1	TRBJ2-3	-	-
CASSQDLDTNSPLHF	15	TRBV4-3	TRBJ1-6	-	-
CASSNPTRREGQTQYF	16	TRBV7-2	TRBJ2-5	-	-
CAWNLGLEGNTEAFF	15	TRBV30	TRBJ1-1	-	-
CSVEDWTSGNEQYF	14	TRBV29-1	TRBJ2-7	-	TRBD2
CASSQVNSPLHF	12	TRBV27	TRBJ1-6	-	-
CASSQDRSAGAKNIQYF	17	TRBV4-3	TRBJ2-4	-	-
CASSSGHAGLGAETQYF	17	TRBV28	TRBJ2-5	-	TRBD2
CASSSSGGTGNTIYF	15	TRBV6-5	TRBJ1-3	once	-
CASSQDTGGGEKLFF	15	TRBV4-1	TRBJ1-4	-	-
CATSTFLDGNQPQHF	15	TRBV15	TRBJ1-5	-	-
CASSQSHPGLEETQYF	16	TRBV4-1	TRBJ2-5	-	TRBD2
CASSPTNYGYTF	12	TRBV5-1	TRBJ1-2	few	-
CASSGPHTDTQYF	13	TRBV7-2	TRBJ2-3	-	-
CSVEAGTGGNTIYF	14	TRBV29-1	TRBJ1-3	-	TRBD1
CASSPQGRGGSYEQYF	16	TRBV4-1	TRBJ2-7	-	TRBD2
CASSQGEGVGFRLYEQYF	18	TRBV4-1	TRBJ2-7	-	TRBD2
CASSFGGMNTEAFF	14	TRBV27	TRBJ1-1	-	-
CASSLAFGRGYTF	13	TRBV7-9	TRBJ1-2	-	-
CASSQEDGVPEQFF	14	TRBV4-3	TRBJ2-1	few	-
CASSLANGVYNEQFF	15	TRBV7-8	TRBJ2-1	-	-
CASNLGTGSYEQYF	14	TRBV5-1	TRBJ2-7	-	TRBD1
CAIRGSGGPQETQYF	15	TRBV10-3	TRBJ2-5	-	TRBD2
CSVLPDRQGEQYF	13	TRBV29-1	TRBJ2-7	-	TRBD1
CASATGTGGYTF	12	TRBV27	TRBJ1-2	-	TRBD1
CASSGQGNGEQYF	13	TRBV27	TRBJ2-7	-	TRBD1
CASSLYEGHTDTQYF	15	TRBV27	TRBJ2-3	-	-
CASSKCEQGRFDYGYTF	17	TRBV21-1	TRBJ1-2	-	-
CSVGVGRVNSYEQYF	15	TRBV29-1	TRBJ2-7	-	-
CASSQDRHYEQYF	13	TRBV4-3	TRBJ2-7	-	-
CASSQTTTSYEQYF	14	TRBV4-1	TRBJ2-7	-	-
CASREGSSYEQYF	13	TRBV7-8	TRBJ2-7	-	-
CASSPGTDTLYGYTF	15	TRBV5-6	TRBJ1-2	-	TRBD1
CASSPTPSSYNEQFF	15	TRBV6-5	TRBJ2-1	-	-
CARTGGTEAFF	11	TRBV2	TRBJ1-1	once	TRBD1
CASSLLPGGMGTEAFF	16	TRBV18	TRBJ1-1	-	-
CASSQGSKPTNTGELFF	17	TRBV4-1	TRBJ2-2	-	-
CASSVWDSPLHF	12	TRBV9	TRBJ1-6	few	-
CAWSLDRGMVETQYF	15	TRBV30	TRBJ2-5	-	TRBD1
CASSYLVGSGELFF	14	TRBV6-5	TRBJ2-2	-	-
CASSLRETSASSWDTQYF	18	TRBV7-2	TRBJ2-3	-	TRBD2
CASSLMTVSNSPLHF	15	TRBV5-6	TRBJ1-6	-	-
CASSPLGESYEQYF	14	TRBV7-2	TRBJ2-7	-	-